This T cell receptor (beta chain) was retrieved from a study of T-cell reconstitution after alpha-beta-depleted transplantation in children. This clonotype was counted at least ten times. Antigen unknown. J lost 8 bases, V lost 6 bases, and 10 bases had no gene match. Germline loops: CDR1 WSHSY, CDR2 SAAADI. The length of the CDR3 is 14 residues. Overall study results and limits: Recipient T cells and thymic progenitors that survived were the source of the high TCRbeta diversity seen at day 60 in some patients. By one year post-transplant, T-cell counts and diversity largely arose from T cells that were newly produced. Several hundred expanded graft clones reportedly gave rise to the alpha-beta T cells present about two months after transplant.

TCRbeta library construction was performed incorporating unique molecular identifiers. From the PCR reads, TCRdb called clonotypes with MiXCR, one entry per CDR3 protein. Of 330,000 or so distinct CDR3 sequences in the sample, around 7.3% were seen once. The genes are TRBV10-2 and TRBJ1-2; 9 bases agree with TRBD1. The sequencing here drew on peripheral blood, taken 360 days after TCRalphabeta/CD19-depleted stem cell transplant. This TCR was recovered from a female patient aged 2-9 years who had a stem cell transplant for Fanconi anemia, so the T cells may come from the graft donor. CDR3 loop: CASRTGTGNRGYTF. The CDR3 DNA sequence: TGCGCCAGCAGAACCGGGACAGGGAATAGGGGCTACACCTTC.